This T cell receptor (beta chain) emerged from a study of identical twins. Study-wide points: High-abundance cord blood beta clonotypes had fewer insertions; memory repertoires showed none. It was possible that invariant MAIT and iNKT cells partly confounded the zero-insertion analyses. Weaker excess twin sharing was seen among beta out-of-frame sequences.

CDR1 is MDHEN and CDR2 is SYDVKM in the germline V gene. With 4 bases removed from V and 5 bases from J, the gap between germline ends came to 11 bases. The CDR3 has 13 residues. Unique molecular identifiers were present on cDNA, and template switching added a universal primer site. TCRdb fed the 5' RACE reads into MiXCR, producing one record per CDR3 protein. The sample holds hundreds of thousands of distinct CDR3 sequences; 9% to 15% are singletons and the top ten take around 1.5%. There are many counts of this clonotype. Antigen specificity is unknown. This sample was also put to use in a study of yellow fever vaccine responses in identical twins.

This TCR was sampled from a woman between 18 and 30 years old in good health. The sample was PBMCs. The chain recombines TRBV28 with TRBJ2-5; the D gene is possibly TRBD1 (5 bases). CDR3 sequence (DNA): TGTGCCAGCAGTTCTCAGGGCTGGGAGACCCAGTACTTC. Its translation: CASSSQGWETQYF.